The sequence of this T cell receptor beta chain was determined in a study of glioma-infiltrating T cells. Study findings and constraints: Tissue-blood divergence was below expectation in non-neoplastic patients, above in gliomas.

Germline lookup yields CDR1 MNHNY and CDR2 SVGAGI (reference sequence). There are 15 residues in the CDR3. J was trimmed by 4 bases and V by 2 bases; bases with no gene match: 3. TCR alpha and beta CDR3 regions were amplified from RNA using iRepertoire nested multiplex PCR. For one-step reverse transcription and amplification, 100-400 ng of tissue mRNA or PBMC total RNA was used. Each CDR3 protein is one row after TCRdb ran MiXCR on the multiplex PCR reads. Here the sample spans 150,000 to 200,000 distinct CDR3 sequences, over 40% being singletons. This clonotype has a count of ten or more. What it recognizes is unknown.

This TCR derives from a human donor with low-grade glioma or glioblastoma, undergoing nonglioma brain surgery, or in good health (not recorded which). This sequence joins TRBV6-6 and TRBJ2-5; 11 bases match TRBD2. The sequenced sample consisted of glioma tissue, nonneoplastic brain tissue, or PBMCs (not recorded which). This chain's CDR3 is CASSYEGLAVETQYF. CDR3 in DNA: TGTGCCAGCAGTTACGAGGGACTAGCGGTAGAGACCCAGTACTTC.